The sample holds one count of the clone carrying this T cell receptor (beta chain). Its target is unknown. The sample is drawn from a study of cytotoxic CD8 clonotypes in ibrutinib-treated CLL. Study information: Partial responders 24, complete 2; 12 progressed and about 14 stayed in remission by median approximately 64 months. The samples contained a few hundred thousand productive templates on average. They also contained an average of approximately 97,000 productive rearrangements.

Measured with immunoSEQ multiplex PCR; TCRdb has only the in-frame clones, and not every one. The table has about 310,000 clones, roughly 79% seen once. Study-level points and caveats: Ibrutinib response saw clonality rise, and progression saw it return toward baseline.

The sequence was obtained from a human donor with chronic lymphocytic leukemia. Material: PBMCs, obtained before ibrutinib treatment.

The CDR3 bases are TGTGCCAGCTCACCACAGGGGCTCGCCCGAAACACCATATATTTT. Amino acid sequence: CASSPQGLARNTIYF. This chain uses TRBV18 with TRBJ1-3, with a tentative D call TRBD1 (5 bases). The germline V and J ends were trimmed by 1 base and 5 bases, with 12 bases remaining between them. There are 15 residues in the CDR3. Germline assignment: CDR1 KGHSH and CDR2 LQKENI.